The rows below give T cell receptor beta chains drawn from one sample of a study of blood T cell repertoires in COVID-19. TCRdb keeps only in-frame clones here, not all; method: immunoSEQ multiplex PCR. The table records about 55,000 clones, 80% to 95% of them present only once. The sequenced sample consisted of peripheral blood. All receptors derive from a human donor with active COVID-19. The donor label of this sample is uncertain. CDR3s include the opening cysteine and the closing phenylalanine or tryptophan. Each record gives: clone size, J gene, D gene, V gene, CDR3 DNA, CDR3 protein. The D gene is left open where the match is weak. Size is omitted from some rows. Given values are once, few, many or a class for expanded clones.

>once|TRBJ2-7|.|TRBV5-6
TGTGCCAGCAGCTTGAGTCCAGTAGAGGCCCACGAGCAGTACTTC
CASSLSPVEAHEQYF
>.|TRBJ2-2|.|TRBV6-2/TRBV6-3
TGTGCCAGCAGTCTTTATACCGGGGAGCTGTTTTTT
CASSLYTGELFF
>.|TRBJ2-5|.|TRBV27
TGTGCCAGCAGTACTAGTGATCGAGAGACCCAGTACTTC
CASSTSDRETQYF
>.|TRBJ2-2|.|TRBV14
TGTGCCAGCAGCCAAACTAGCACCGGGGAGCTGTTTTTT
CASSQTSTGELFF
>.|TRBJ1-2|.|TRBV7-9
TGTGCCAGCAGCCTAGTGAATGACTGGGGCTACACCTTC
CASSLVNDWGYTF
>.|TRBJ1-2|.|TRBV5-5
TGTGCCAGCAGCTTGGTAGCTTATGGCTACACCTTC
CASSLVAYGYTF
>once|TRBJ2-7|.|TRBV19
TGTGCCAGTAGTACTGGCGGACAGTACTTTTCCTACGAGCAGTACTTC
CASSTGGQYFSYEQYF
>.|TRBJ1-1|.|TRBV5-6
TGTGCCAGCAGCGCCCTGAGGAGAGGCAGGGCATCCGAGAACACTGAAGCTTTCTTT
CASSALRRGRASENTEAFF
>few|TRBJ2-2|TRBD2|TRBV12-3/TRBV12-4
TGTGCCAGCAGGGGGACTAGCCCCGGGGAGCTGTTTTTT
CASRGTSPGELFF
>.|TRBJ1-1|.|TRBV5-1
TGCGCCAGCAGTAATTCGGGCGGGAAAGCTTTCTTT
CASSNSGGKAFF
>.|TRBJ2-7|TRBD2|TRBV28
TGTGCCAGCAGTCCTCGGACTAGCGGGAGGGGATCCTACGAGCAGTACTTC
CASSPRTSGRGSYEQYF
>once|TRBJ1-1|.|TRBV6-1
TGTGCCAGCAGTGAAGCCCCCGGGGGCACTGAAGCTTTCTTT
CASSEAPGGTEAFF
>.|TRBJ1-1|.|TRBV28
TGTGCCAGCATCCCGGGGGTGAACACTGAAGCTTTCTTT
CASIPGVNTEAFF
>.|TRBJ2-1|TRBD1|TRBV7-8
TGTGCCAGCAGCTTAGAGGCCGAGACAGGGGCGAGCTCCTACAATGAGCAGTTCTTC
CASSLEAETGASSYNEQFF
>.|TRBJ2-4|TRBD2|TRBV6-6
TGTGCCAGCAGTTACCCCGGGGGGACAGCCAAAAACATTCAGTACTTC
CASSYPGGTAKNIQYF
>.|TRBJ1-2|TRBD1|TRBV19
TGTGCCAGTAGTCCCAGGACAGGGGACGGCTACACCTTC
CASSPRTGDGYTF
>.|TRBJ2-3|.|TRBV7-3
TGTGCCAGCAGCTTGGGGAGGAGCACAGATACGCAGTATTTT
CASSLGRSTDTQYF
>.|TRBJ2-3|.|TRBV6-5
TGTGCCAGCAGGATCGGGGTGGATACGCAGTATTTT
CASRIGVDTQYF
>.|TRBJ2-2|TRBD1|TRBV24-1
TGTGCCACCAGTGATCGGCGGACAGGGCAGGGGGGGGAGCTGTTTTTT
CATSDRRTGQGGELFF
>.|TRBJ2-5|TRBD2|TRBV30
TGTGCCTGGAGTGTAAGTCTAGCGGGAGAACAAGAGACCCAGTACTTC
CAWSVSLAGEQETQYF
>few|TRBJ1-1|.|TRBV12-3/TRBV12-4
TGTGCCAGCAGTTTACCCCTCTCGGCTGAAGCTTTCTTT
CASSLPLSAEAFF
>.|TRBJ1-5|.|TRBV5-6
TGTGCCAGCAGCCGTGGCATAGGCGCAGGGAAAGGGAATCAGCCCCAGCATTTT
CASSRGIGAGKGNQPQHF
>once|TRBJ1-2|.|TRBV6-1
TGTGCCAGCAGTGAAGCGGCTGGGCAGGGCATCAGTGGCTACACCTTC
CASSEAAGQGISGYTF
>.|TRBJ2-3|.|TRBV6-6
TGTGCCAGCCGCGCTGTCGGGGGGCAAGATACGCAGTATTTT
CASRAVGGQDTQYF
>.|TRBJ2-2|TRBD1|TRBV27
TGTGCCAGCAGCCGGGACAGGGATTCCACCGGGGAGCTGTTTTTT
CASSRDRDSTGELFF
>.|TRBJ2-7|TRBD1|TRBV27
TGTGCCAGCGCCTACCGGGACAGCTCCTACGAGCAGTACTTC
CASAYRDSSYEQYF
>.|TRBJ1-2|TRBD1|TRBV18
TGTGCCAGCTCACCACAACAGGGGGCGAACTATGGCTACACCTTC
CASSPQQGANYGYTF
>.|TRBJ1-4|.|TRBV18
TGTGCCAGCTCACCAGTGATTTCCAGGGTGGGGGAAAAACTGTTTTTT
CASSPVISRVGEKLFF
>.|TRBJ2-7|TRBD2|TRBV4-1
TGCGCCAGCAGCCTCACCGGGACTAGCGTCTACGAGCAGTACTTC
CASSLTGTSVYEQYF
>.|TRBJ1-5|TRBD1|TRBV19
TGTGCCAGTAGTATAGTGGGACAGGGGGGCAATCAGCCCCAGCATTTT
CASSIVGQGGNQPQHF
>.|TRBJ2-1|TRBD1|TRBV11-2
TGTGCCAGCAGCCTGGGACAGACATACAATGAGCAGTTCTTC
CASSLGQTYNEQFF
>.|TRBJ1-6|TRBD1|TRBV7-3
TGTGCCAGCAGCATGGACAGGGATAATTCACCCCTCCACTTT
CASSMDRDNSPLHF
>.|TRBJ1-2|.|TRBV7-2
TGTGCCAGCAGCCAAACCAAGGGGAGGTATGGCTACACCTTC
CASSQTKGRYGYTF
>.|TRBJ1-1|TRBD1|TRBV6-2/TRBV6-3
TGTGCCAGCACCCCTTCGGGGACAGGGGTCCGGAACACTGAAGCTTTCTTT
CASTPSGTGVRNTEAFF
>.|TRBJ1-2|.|TRBV6-1
TGTGCCAGCAGTGAGTCAGGGGCGAGGAGGAACTATGGCTACACCTTC
CASSESGARRNYGYTF
>once|TRBJ2-2|.|TRBV19
TGTGCCAGTAGTACTTGGGACAAGTACACCGGGGAGCTGTTTTTT
CASSTWDKYTGELFF
>.|TRBJ2-7|.|TRBV28
TGTGCCAGCAGTCCTCACAGCTCCTACGAGCAGTACTTC
CASSPHSSYEQYF
>.|TRBJ2-7|.|TRBV6-5
TGTGCCAGCACCCCGGGACTGGTCTACGAGCAGTACTTC
CASTPGLVYEQYF
>.|TRBJ1-1|.|TRBV7-8
TGTGCCAGCAGCTTGGGGGGGCACACTGAAGCTTTCTTT
CASSLGGHTEAFF
>.|TRBJ1-1|.|TRBV5-1
TGCGCCAGCAGACTAGATTGGGGGAACACTGAAGCTTTCTTT
CASRLDWGNTEAFF
>.|TRBJ1-4|.|TRBV18
TGTGCCAGCTCACCAGGAGGGTCTGCAACTAATGAAAAACTGTTTTTT
CASSPGGSATNEKLFF
>.|TRBJ1-1|.|TRBV4-1
TGCGCCAGCAGCCAAGATTATAGGAACACTGAAGCTTTCTTT
CASSQDYRNTEAFF
>.|TRBJ2-7|.|TRBV28
TGTGCCAGCAGTTTCGCGGATTACGAGCAGTACTTC
CASSFADYEQYF
>.|TRBJ1-5|TRBD1|TRBV10-3
TGTGCCATCAGTGAGTCCGGGACAGGAGGCAATCAGCCCCAGCATTTT
CAISESGTGGNQPQHF
>.|TRBJ1-5|TRBD1|TRBV5-1
TGCGCCAGCAGCGTAACAGGGGGGGGCAATCAGCCCCAGCATTTT
CASSVTGGGNQPQHF
>.|TRBJ2-2|TRBD1|TRBV3-1/TRBV3-2
TGTGCCAGCAGCCAACGGACAGGGGACACCGGGGAGCTGTTTTTT
CASSQRTGDTGELFF
>.|TRBJ2-2|.|TRBV5-4
TGTGCCAGCAGCTTGGAGGGGCTACCCGGGGAGCTGTTTTTT
CASSLEGLPGELFF
>once|TRBJ1-3|.|TRBV27
TGTGCCAGCAGTTTATCGTTAGGGGGGGGATCCACCATATATTTT
CASSLSLGGGSTIYF
>.|TRBJ1-4|TRBD1|TRBV7-6
TGTGCCAGCAGCTTCCAGGGGGGAGCTAATGAAAAACTGTTTTTT
CASSFQGGANEKLFF
>.|TRBJ2-2|TRBD1|TRBV6-2/TRBV6-3
TGTGCCAGCAGCAATCCGGGACAGGGTCCCACCGGGGAGCTGTTTTTT
CASSNPGQGPTGELFF
>.|TRBJ1-1|.|TRBV19
TGTGCCAGTAGTACACCTGCCCAGTACGTCGAAGCTTTCTTT
CASSTPAQYVEAFF
>.|TRBJ2-3|TRBD2|TRBV27
TGTGCCAGCAGTTTAGATTACGGGAGGAGGACAGATACGCAGTATTTT
CASSLDYGRRTDTQYF